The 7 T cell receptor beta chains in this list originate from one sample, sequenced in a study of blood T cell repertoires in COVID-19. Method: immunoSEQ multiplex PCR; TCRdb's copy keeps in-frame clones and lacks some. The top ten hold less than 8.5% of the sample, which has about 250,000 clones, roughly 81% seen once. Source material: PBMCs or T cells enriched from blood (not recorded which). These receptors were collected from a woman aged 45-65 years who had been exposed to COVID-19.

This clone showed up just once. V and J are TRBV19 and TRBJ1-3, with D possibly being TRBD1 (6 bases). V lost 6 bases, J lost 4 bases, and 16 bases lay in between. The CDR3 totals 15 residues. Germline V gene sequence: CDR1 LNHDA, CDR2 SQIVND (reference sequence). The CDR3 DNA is TGTGCCAGTAGGGATCGAAGGACAGCCGGAAACACCATATATTTT. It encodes CASRDRRTAGNTIYF.

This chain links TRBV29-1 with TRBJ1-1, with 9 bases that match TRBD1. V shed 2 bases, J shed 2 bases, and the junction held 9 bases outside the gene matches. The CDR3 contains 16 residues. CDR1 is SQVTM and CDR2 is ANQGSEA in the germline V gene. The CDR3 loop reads CSVENWPGQGNTEAFF. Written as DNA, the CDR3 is TGCAGCGTTGAAAATTGGCCGGGACAGGGTAACACTGAAGCTTTCTTT.

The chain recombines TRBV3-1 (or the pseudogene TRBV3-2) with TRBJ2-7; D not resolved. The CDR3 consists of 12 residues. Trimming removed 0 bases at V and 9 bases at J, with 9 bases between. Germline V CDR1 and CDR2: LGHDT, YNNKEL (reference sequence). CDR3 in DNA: TGTGCCAGCAGCCAAGATTCCTCTCGGCAGTACTTC. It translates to CASSQDSSRQYF.

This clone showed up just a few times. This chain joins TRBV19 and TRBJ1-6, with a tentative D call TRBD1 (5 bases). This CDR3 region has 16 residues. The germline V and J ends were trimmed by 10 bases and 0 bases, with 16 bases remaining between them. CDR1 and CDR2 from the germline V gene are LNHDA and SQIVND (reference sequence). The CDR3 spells CATKGLHGSYNSPLHF. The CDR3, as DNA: TGTGCCACTAAGGGACTCCACGGCTCCTATAATTCACCCCTCCACTTT.

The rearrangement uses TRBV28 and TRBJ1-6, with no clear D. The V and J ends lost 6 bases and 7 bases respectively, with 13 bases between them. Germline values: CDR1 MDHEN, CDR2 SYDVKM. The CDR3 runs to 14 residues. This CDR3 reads CASRLSRENSPLHF. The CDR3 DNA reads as TGTGCCAGCAGACTGAGTCGGGAGAATTCACCCCTCCACTTT.

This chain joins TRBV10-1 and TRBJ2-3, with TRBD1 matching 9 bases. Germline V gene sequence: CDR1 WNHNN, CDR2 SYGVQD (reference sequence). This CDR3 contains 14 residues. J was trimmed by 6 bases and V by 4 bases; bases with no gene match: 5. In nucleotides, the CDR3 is TGCGCCAGCAGTGGGGGACAGGGTACTGATACGCAGTATTTT. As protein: CASSGGQGTDTQYF.

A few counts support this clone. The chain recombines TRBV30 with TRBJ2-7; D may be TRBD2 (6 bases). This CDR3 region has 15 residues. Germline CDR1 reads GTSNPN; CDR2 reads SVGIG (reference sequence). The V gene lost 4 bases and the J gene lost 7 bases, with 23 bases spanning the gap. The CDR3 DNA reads TGTGCCTGGAAGCGAGGCACTAGCTCCACCGGGGAGCAGTACTTC. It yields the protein CAWKRGTSSTGEQYF.